Each of the 6 T cell receptor beta chains below was sequenced from the same sample in a study of shared clonotypes between healthy human individuals. Measured with immunoSEQ multiplex PCR; TCRdb has only the in-frame clones, and not every one. The table includes 2 million or so clones, roughly 95% detected once. CD8 cells regarded as naive lacked CD45RO, were positively chosen for CCR7, and omitted terminally differentiated effector memory CD45RA+ cells. Sequenced: naive CD8+ T cells sorted from blood. The receptors here all came from a man between 18 and 35 years old in good health.

The chain combines TRBV29-1 with TRBJ2-1; unclear D gene. Germline assignment: CDR1 SQVTM and CDR2 ANQGSEA. Trimming stripped 0 bases from V and 4 bases from J, with 13 bases between. The CDR3 sequence is 15 residues long. The DNA of the CDR3 is TGCAGCGTTGAAGAGGGCGGCTACCTTTACAATGAGCAGTTCTTC. Translation: CSVEEGGYLYNEQFF.

With regard to this clone: The same CDR3 arises from other DNA sequences in this sample as well. The chain is built from TRBV6-5 and TRBJ1-1; possibly TRBD1 for D (5 bases). Germline V gene lookup returns CDR1 MNHEY and CDR2 SVGAGI. This CDR3 comprises 13 residues. V dropped 6 bases and J dropped 1 base, with 9 bases sitting between them. The CDR3 DNA is TGTGCCAGCAGGCAGGGCGGGAACACTGAAGCTTTCTTT. Its translation: CASRQGGNTEAFF.

The chain links TRBV27 to TRBJ2-7, with 10 bases that match TRBD2. J was trimmed by 3 bases and V by 3 bases; bases with no gene match: 5. CDR1 is MNHEY, CDR2 SMNVEV, per germline (reference sequence). The CDR3 consists of 15 residues. The CDR3 coding sequence is TGTGCCAGCAGTTTTGAGCGGGGGGGGAGCTACGAGCAGTACTTC. This encodes CASSFERGGSYEQYF.

The J gene is TRBJ2-7, the V gene TRBV27; D may be TRBD2 (5 bases). This CDR3 has 15 amino acids. V dropped 3 bases and J dropped 2 bases, with 14 bases sitting between them. The V gene's germline CDR1 is MNHEY and CDR2 SMNVEV (reference sequence). The CDR3 here is CASSLRVDWPYEQYF. In DNA, the CDR3 is TGTGCCAGCAGTTTGAGGGTGGACTGGCCCTACGAGCAGTACTTC.

The chain is built from TRBV7-8 and TRBJ2-5, with 7 positions matching TRBD1. This CDR3 has 18 residues. Germline CDR1 is SGHVS and CDR2 is FQNEAQ. V lost 0 bases, J lost 4 bases, and 14 bases stayed unmatched. CDR3 in amino acids: CASSLAGQAEDPRETQYF. CDR3 sequence (DNA): TGTGCCAGCAGCTTAGCTGGACAGGCCGAGGACCCCAGAGAGACCCAGTACTTC.

The rearrangement joins TRBV10-3 to TRBJ2-2; TRBD2 matches 9 bases. Germline loops: CDR1 ENHRY, CDR2 SYGVKD. The CDR3 is made up of 17 amino acids. After removal of 4 bases from V and 4 bases from J, the junction contained 10 bases not matched to a gene. Written as DNA, the CDR3 is TGTGCCATCAGTGTCCCGGTCCGCGGGGGGGCCACCGGGGAGCTGTTTTTT. This encodes CAISVPVRGGATGELFF.